The T cell receptor beta chain described here comes from a study of OX40 agonist ivuxolimab in advanced cancers. The germline CDR1 and CDR2 sequences are SNHLY and FYNNEI. V lost 4 bases to trimming and J lost 4 bases; unmatched junction nucleotides: 0. CDR3 size: 13 residues. Using immunoSEQ multiplex PCR, the repertoire was profiled, and TCRdb retains in-frame clones only, with some absent. Altogether 50,000 to 80,000 clones are present, about 89% being singletons, with the ten largest covering over 4%. The chain uses TRBV2 and TRBJ1-2; 10 bases are a match to TRBD1. The sequencing here drew on CD4+ or CD8+ T cells sorted from blood, taken in a trial of the OX40 agonist ivuxolimab. This receptor was taken from an adult with an advanced solid tumor such as melanoma, head and neck, liver or kidney cancer. CDR3: CASSGTGGYGYTF. DNA of the CDR3: TGTGCCAGCAGTGGGACAGGGGGCTATGGCTACACCTTC. Full variable domain (remainder filled in from reference TRBV2 and TRBJ1-2): EPEVTQTPSHQVTQMGQEVILRCVPISNHLYFYWYRQILGQKVEFLVSFYNNEISEKSEIFDDQFSVERPDGSNFTLKIRSTKLEDSAMYFCASSGTGGYGYTFGSGTRLTVV.